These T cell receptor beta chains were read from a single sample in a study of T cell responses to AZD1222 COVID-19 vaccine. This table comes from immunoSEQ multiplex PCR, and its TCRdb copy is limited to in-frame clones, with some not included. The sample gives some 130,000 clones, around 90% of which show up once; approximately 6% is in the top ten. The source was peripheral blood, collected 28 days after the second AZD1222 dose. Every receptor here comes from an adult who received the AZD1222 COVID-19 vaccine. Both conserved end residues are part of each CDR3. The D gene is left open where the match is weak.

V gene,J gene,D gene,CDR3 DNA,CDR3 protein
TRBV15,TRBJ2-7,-,TGTGCCACCAGCAGAGGTACCAGCTTCTACGAGCAGTACTTC,CATSRGTSFYEQYF
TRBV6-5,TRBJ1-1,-,TGTGCCAGCAGTTCCGGGCCACCTGAAGCTTTCTTT,CASSSGPPEAFF
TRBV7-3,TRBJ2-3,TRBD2,TGTGCCAGCAGCTTTGGACTAGCGGGAGATACGCAGTATTTT,CASSFGLAGDTQYF
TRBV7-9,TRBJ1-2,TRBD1,TGTGCCAGCAGCTTAGCAGGGGGCGACGGCTACACCTTC,CASSLAGGDGYTF
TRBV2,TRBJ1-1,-,TGTGCCAGGCAAATGACGGGTGACACTGAAGCTTTCTTT,CARQMTGDTEAFF
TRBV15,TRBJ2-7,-,TGTGCCACCAGCAGAGATTTGGAAGGGTTCCACGAGCAGTACTTC,CATSRDLEGFHEQYF
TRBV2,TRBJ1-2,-,TGTGCCGGGTCGACGGGCAATCGAGCTAACTATGGCTACACCTTC,CAGSTGNRANYGYTF
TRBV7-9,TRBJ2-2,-,TGTGCCAGCAGCCCCCTGGTGGAGGGCAGGAACACCGGGGAGCTGTTTTTT,CASSPLVEGRNTGELFF
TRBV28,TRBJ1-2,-,TGTGCCAGCAGTCCCGCCTCAAGCACGGACGGCGCCTATGGCTACACCTTC,CASSPASSTDGAYGYTF
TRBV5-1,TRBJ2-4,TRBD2,TGCGCCAGCAGCTTGGTAGGGAGGGACATTCAGTACTTC,CASSLVGRDIQYF
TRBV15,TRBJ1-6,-,TGTGCCACCAGCAGAGATAGCACAGGGCCACCCCTCCACTTT,CATSRDSTGPPLHF